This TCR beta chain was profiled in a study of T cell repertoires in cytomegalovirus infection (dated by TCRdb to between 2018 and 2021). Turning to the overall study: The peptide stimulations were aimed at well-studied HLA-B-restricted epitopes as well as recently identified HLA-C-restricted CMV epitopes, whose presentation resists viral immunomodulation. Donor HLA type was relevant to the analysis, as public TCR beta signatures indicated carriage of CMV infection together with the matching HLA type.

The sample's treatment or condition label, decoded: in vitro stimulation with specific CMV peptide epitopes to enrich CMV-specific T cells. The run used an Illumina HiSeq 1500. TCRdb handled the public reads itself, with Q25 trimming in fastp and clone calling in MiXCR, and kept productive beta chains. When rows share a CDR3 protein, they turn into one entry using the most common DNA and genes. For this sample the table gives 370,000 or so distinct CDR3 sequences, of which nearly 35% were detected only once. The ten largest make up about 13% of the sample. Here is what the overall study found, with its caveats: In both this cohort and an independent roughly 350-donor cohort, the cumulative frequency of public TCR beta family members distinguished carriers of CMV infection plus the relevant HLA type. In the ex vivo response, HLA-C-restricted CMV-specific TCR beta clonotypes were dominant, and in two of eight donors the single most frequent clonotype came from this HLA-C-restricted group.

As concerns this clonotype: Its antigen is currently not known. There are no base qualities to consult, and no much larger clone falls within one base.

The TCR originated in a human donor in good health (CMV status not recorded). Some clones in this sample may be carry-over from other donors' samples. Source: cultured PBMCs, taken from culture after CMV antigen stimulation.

CDR3 protein: CSAGAIAGGRYEQYF. The nucleotide sequence reads as follows: TGCAGTGCTGGGGCAATAGCGGGAGGAAGATACGAGCAGTACTTC. The V and J segments used are TRBV20-1 and TRBJ2-7; 10 junctional bases match TRBD2. CDR1 and CDR2 are drawn from the germline V gene (reference sequence): DFQATT, SNEGSKA. V is pruned by 5 bases and J by 4 bases, leaving 11 bases of the junction without a gene match. The CDR3 goes from the cysteine to the phenylalanine over 15 residues. Only the CDR3 region is kept as DNA, spanning 45 bases read in frame from base 1.